This T cell receptor (beta chain) emerged from a study of cytomegalovirus exposure and HLA in healthy donors. Across the study: Genotyping showed roughly 83% of about 370 donors falling in the Caucasian-associated ancestry cluster. Study-level points and caveats: A link between a missense DCLRE1C variant and TCR beta V- and J-gene trimming emerged from a later analysis.

CDR3 length: 15 amino acids. Germline CDR1 is SGDLS and CDR2 is YYNGEE. V dropped 0 bases and J dropped 8; count of bases not matched to a gene: 10. The PCR ran on 60 Vbeta and 13 Jbeta primers. Only in-frame clones appear in the TCRdb table, and some are missing; sequencing was by immunoSEQ multiplex PCR. The table has 40,000 to 45,000 clones, 51% seen once. Turning to this clone: The target antigen is unknown.

Donors had nominal health at sampling but likely had unrecorded immune exposures. The chain links TRBV9 to TRBJ1-1; 7 nucleotides line up with TRBD1. Source material: PBMCs. The receptor was derived from a man in his 60s in good health and CMV-seronegative. The CDR3 nucleotides are TGTGCCAGCAGCGTAGACGGCAGGGGGAATACCGAAGCTTTCTTT. Translation gives CASSVDGRGNTEAFF. Full variable domain (remainder filled in from reference TRBV9 and TRBJ1-1): DSGVTQTPKHLITATGQRVTLRCSPRSGDLSVYWYQQSLDQGLQFLIQYYNGEERAKGNILERFSAQQFPDLHSELNLSSLELGDSALYFCASSVDGRGNTEAFFGQGTRLTVV.